This is a list of T cell receptor beta chains from one sample in a study of T cell responses to AZD1222 COVID-19 vaccine. Sequenced by immunoSEQ multiplex PCR; TCRdb stores in-frame clones only, minus some. The table has 85,000 to 90,000 clones, about 90% seen once. The specimen comprised peripheral blood, sampled on day 0 of MenACWY control vaccination. These TCRs come from an adult in good health. Each CDR3 is given with its conserved first and last residue. D genes are given only for firm matches. A clone size is listed for some rows: how often the clone was seen (once, few, many), or a class if it is expanded.

clone_size,d_call,v_call,cdr3_length,j_call,cdr3_aa,cdr3_nt
once,NA,TRBV6-6,14,TRBJ1-1,CASRNKNPAAEAFF,TGTGCCAGCAGAAACAAAAACCCGGCCGCTGAAGCTTTCTTT
NA,NA,TRBV4-2,15,TRBJ1-4,CASSTERGGGEKLFF,TGTGCCAGCAGCACGGAACGGGGGGGCGGTGAAAAACTGTTTTTT
once,NA,TRBV7-2,14,TRBJ2-5,CASSLAGAEETQYF,TGTGCCAGCAGCTTAGCGGGGGCTGAAGAGACCCAGTACTTC
once,NA,TRBV5-1,13,TRBJ2-5,CASSPGAQETQYF,TGCGCCAGCAGCCCCGGGGCGCAAGAGACCCAGTACTTC
medium-sized,NA,TRBV7-9,14,TRBJ1-4,CASSFFGQNEKLFF,TGTGCCAGCAGCTTTTTCGGACAGAATGAAAAACTGTTTTTT
NA,NA,TRBV7-2,13,TRBJ1-6,CASSAGPNSPLHF,TGTGCCAGCAGCGCCGGCCCCAATTCACCCCTCCACTTT
few,NA,TRBV19,13,TRBJ1-2,CASTVQPNYGYTF,TGTGCCAGTACTGTACAGCCGAACTATGGCTACACCTTC
NA,TRBD1,TRBV30,15,TRBJ1-2,CAWRLPLNQGDGYTF,TGTGCCTGGAGGCTTCCTTTAAATCAGGGGGATGGCTACACCTTC
NA,TRBD1,TRBV18,16,TRBJ2-1,CASSPVRQGSYNEQFF,TGTGCCAGCTCACCAGTCCGACAGGGGTCCTACAATGAGCAGTTCTTC
NA,NA,TRBV6-5,14,TRBJ2-7,CASRGQADSYEQYF,TGTGCCAGCAGGGGGCAGGCGGACTCCTACGAGCAGTACTTC
NA,NA,TRBV10-2,14,TRBJ2-7,CASSEAGISYEQYF,TGCGCCAGCAGTGAGGCAGGGATTTCCTACGAGCAGTACTTC
NA,NA,TRBV7-2,16,TRBJ1-2,CASSLRPRDANYGYTF,TGTGCCAGCAGCTTACGTCCCCGCGACGCTAACTATGGCTACACCTTC
NA,NA,TRBV20-1,12,TRBJ2-7,CSASSRSYEQYF,TGCAGTGCTAGTAGCCGCTCCTACGAGCAGTACTTC
NA,NA,TRBV3-1/TRBV3-2,17,TRBJ1-2,CASSQGRTAYENYGYTF,TGTGCCAGCAGCCAAGGTAGGACAGCCTACGAAAACTATGGCTACACCTTC
NA,TRBD2,TRBV19,17,TRBJ2-3,CASSLRTSGGAGDTQYF,TGTGCCAGTAGTCTCCGGACTAGCGGGGGGGCCGGGGATACGCAGTATTTT
once,NA,TRBV5-1,16,TRBJ2-3,CASSLGGRAPTDTQYF,TGCGCCAGCAGCTTGGGAGGCAGGGCGCCGACAGATACGCAGTATTTT
NA,TRBD1,TRBV6-5,14,TRBJ1-4,CAGRTGWANEKLFF,TGTGCCGGACGGACAGGGTGGGCTAATGAAAAACTGTTTTTT
NA,NA,TRBV19,16,TRBJ1-5,CASSPLIGDSNQPQHF,TGTGCCAGTAGTCCCCTCATTGGGGATAGCAATCAGCCCCAGCATTTT
many,NA,TRBV9,15,TRBJ2-1,CASSVQGNSYNEQFF,TGTGCCAGCAGCGTACAGGGGAACTCCTACAATGAGCAGTTCTTC
NA,TRBD1,TRBV11-3,15,TRBJ2-1,CASSSTGGSSNEQFF,TGTGCCAGCAGCTCGACAGGGGGGTCTAGCAATGAGCAGTTCTTC
NA,NA,TRBV9,13,TRBJ1-1,CASSVKGNTEAFF,TGTGCCAGCAGCGTAAAGGGTAACACTGAAGCTTTCTTT
NA,NA,TRBV4-1,17,TRBJ2-1,CASSQDRWGGPADEQFF,TGCGCCAGCAGCCAAGATAGGTGGGGGGGGCCCGCGGATGAGCAGTTCTTC
NA,TRBD1,TRBV6-5,15,TRBJ1-1,CASTDRGLGFTEAFF,TGTGCCAGCACCGACAGGGGGCTCGGGTTCACTGAAGCTTTCTTT
NA,NA,TRBV7-3,18,TRBJ2-6,CASSRRTGTNSGANVLTF,TGTGCCAGCAGCCGTAGGACAGGGACTAACTCTGGGGCCAACGTCCTGACTTTC
NA,NA,TRBV2,14,TRBJ2-1,CASSPGEDFNEQFF,TGTGCCAGCAGTCCGGGGGAGGACTTCAATGAGCAGTTCTTC
few,NA,TRBV4-2,14,TRBJ1-2,CASREQGDHYGYTF,TGTGCCAGCAGGGAACAGGGCGACCACTATGGCTACACCTTC
once,NA,TRBV10-3,15,TRBJ1-1,CAISESAGVDTEAFF,TGTGCCATCAGTGAGTCTGCAGGGGTGGACACTGAAGCTTTCTTT
NA,TRBD1,TRBV5-1,16,TRBJ2-4,CASSLGRTGSKNIQYF,TGCGCCAGCAGCTTGGGTCGGACAGGGTCCAAAAACATTCAGTACTTC
NA,TRBD1,TRBV28,17,TRBJ1-6,CASRQNRGRVYGSPLHF,TGTGCCAGCAGGCAGAACAGGGGGCGCGTGTATGGTTCACCCCTCCACTTT
NA,NA,TRBV7-8,14,TRBJ2-3,CASSQGGLPDTQYF,TGTGCCAGCAGCCAAGGGGGGTTGCCAGATACGCAGTATTTT
NA,NA,TRBV18,17,TRBJ1-4,CASSPGPGGVTNEKLFF,TGTGCCAGCTCACCAGGTCCGGGAGGGGTCACTAATGAAAAACTGTTTTTT
NA,TRBD1,TRBV9,15,TRBJ1-4,CASSVGGQTNEKLFF,TGTGCCAGCAGCGTAGGGGGACAGACTAATGAAAAACTGTTTTTT
NA,NA,TRBV2,11,TRBJ1-1,CATLGNTEAFF,TGTGCCACCCTGGGGAACACTGAAGCTTTCTTT
once,NA,TRBV4-3,15,TRBJ2-3,CASSQVRTYADTQYF,TGCGCCAGCAGCCAAGTGCGGACGTACGCAGATACGCAGTATTTT
NA,NA,TRBV5-1,11,TRBJ1-2,CASSRDDGYTF,TGCGCCAGCAGCCGGGACGACGGCTACACCTTC
NA,TRBD1,TRBV3-1/TRBV3-2,16,TRBJ1-6,CASSQETPGQLSPLHF,TGTGCCAGCAGCCAGGAGACACCGGGACAGCTATCACCCCTCCACTTT
NA,NA,TRBV2,14,TRBJ2-3,CASNLDRAADTQYF,TGTGCCAGCAACCTGGACAGAGCCGCAGATACGCAGTATTTT
NA,NA,TRBV5-1,14,TRBJ1-2,CASSLGGELSSYTF,TGCGCCAGCAGCTTGGGAGGTGAATTGTCTAGCTACACCTTC
NA,NA,TRBV19,14,TRBJ1-3,CASNPTDSGNTIYF,TGTGCCAGTAACCCGACAGACTCTGGAAACACCATATATTTT
NA,NA,TRBV12-3/TRBV12-4,13,TRBJ1-2,CASSFEASSGYTF,TGTGCCAGCAGTTTTGAGGCGTCAAGTGGCTACACCTTC
NA,TRBD1,TRBV7-9,13,TRBJ1-1,CASSLAGGPEAFF,TGTGCCAGCAGCTTAGCAGGGGGCCCTGAAGCTTTCTTT
once,NA,TRBV7-3,15,TRBJ2-1,CASSLLTGAGNEQFF,TGTGCCAGCAGCTTACTGACAGGCGCCGGTAATGAGCAGTTCTTC
once,TRBD1,TRBV4-2,15,TRBJ2-1,CASSQLGQGGGEQFF,TGTGCCAGCAGCCAGCTTGGACAGGGGGGAGGTGAGCAGTTCTTC
NA,NA,TRBV7-9,14,TRBJ2-2,CASSFQGTTGELFF,TGTGCCAGCAGCTTTCAGGGGACGACCGGGGAGCTGTTTTTT
NA,NA,TRBV2,18,TRBJ2-4,CASSEASGGKLAKNIQYF,TGTGCCAGCAGTGAAGCGTCAGGAGGGAAACTAGCCAAAAACATTCAGTACTTC
NA,TRBD1,TRBV5-6,17,TRBJ1-1,CASSPRGGQGGNTEAFF,TGTGCCAGCAGCCCCCGGGGGGGACAGGGCGGGAACACTGAAGCTTTCTTT
NA,TRBD1,TRBV12-3/TRBV12-4,12,TRBJ2-7,CASSGTGGEQYF,TGTGCCAGTTCTGGGACAGGAGGCGAGCAGTACTTC
NA,NA,TRBV5-1,17,TRBJ2-1,CASSSQGGGLLGNEQFF,TGCGCCAGCAGCTCACAGGGAGGGGGGCTCCTAGGGAATGAGCAGTTCTTC
few,TRBD2,TRBV14,15,TRBJ2-7,CASSPYRDYPYEQYF,TGTGCCAGCAGCCCGTACCGGGACTACCCCTACGAGCAGTACTTC
NA,NA,TRBV5-1,14,TRBJ1-3,CASSLEAGRNTIYF,TGCGCCAGCAGCTTGGAAGCGGGGAGAAACACCATATATTTT
NA,TRBD1,TRBV9,19,TRBJ2-7,CASSAGQSIGWRTLHEQYF,TGTGCCAGCAGCGCGGGACAGAGCATAGGGTGGAGGACTCTACACGAGCAGTACTTC
NA,NA,TRBV2,14,TRBJ2-7,CASSPGGLSPPQYF,TGTGCCAGCAGCCCTGGGGGCCTGAGCCCGCCGCAGTACTTC
NA,TRBD1,TRBV28,17,TRBJ1-5,CASSPPQGGRVGQPQHF,TGTGCCAGCAGTCCCCCCCAGGGGGGGAGGGTTGGACAGCCCCAGCATTTT
NA,NA,TRBV20-1,10,TRBJ2-7,CSAYNYEQYF,TGCAGTGCCTACAACTACGAGCAGTACTTC
NA,NA,TRBV10-3,13,TRBJ1-2,CAISDPTDYGYTF,TGTGCCATCAGTGACCCGACAGATTATGGCTACACCTTC
NA,NA,TRBV7-2,15,TRBJ2-5,CASSPRGGGQETQYF,TGTGCCAGCAGCCCCAGGGGAGGGGGGCAAGAGACCCAGTACTTC
few,NA,TRBV7-8,13,TRBJ2-5,CASSLAHGATQYF,TGTGCCAGCAGCTTAGCGCACGGGGCGACCCAGTACTTC
NA,NA,TRBV12-3/TRBV12-4,10,TRBJ1-1,CASTSGEAFF,TGTGCCAGCACCTCGGGTGAAGCTTTCTTT